A selection of T cell receptor beta chains follows, all from one sample in a study of long-term antiretroviral therapy in people with HIV. The protocol was immunoSEQ multiplex PCR, while the TCRdb copy is restricted to in-frame clones and leaves out a portion. The sample holds some 30,000 clones; approximately 84% are singletons and the top ten take under 1.3%. Sequences were derived from unsorted PBMCs, sampled 2 years after starting antiretroviral therapy. The receptors come from a man aged 45-65 years with HIV. Each CDR3 is given with its conserved first and last residue. The order of the fields is J gene, D gene, V gene, clone size, CDR3 DNA, CDR3 protein. The D gene is left open where the match is weak. Rows may omit the clone size; those that give it use once, few, many or a size class.

j_call: TRBJ2-3
d_call: TRBD2
v_call: TRBV9
clone_size: NA
cdr3_nt: TGTGCCAGCAGCCCAAGCGGGGGGGCCCTCGGAGATACGCAGTATTTT
cdr3_aa: CASSPSGGALGDTQYF

j_call: TRBJ2-7
d_call: TRBD2
v_call: TRBV28
clone_size: NA
cdr3_nt: TGTGCCAGCAGTCCCGGGACTAGCGGGAGATCGGGCTTCTGGGTGCAGTACTTC
cdr3_aa: CASSPGTSGRSGFWVQYF

j_call: TRBJ2-1
d_call: NA
v_call: TRBV11-2
clone_size: NA
cdr3_nt: TGTGCCAGCAGCTCGAGGATGTCCTACAATGAGCAGTTCTTC
cdr3_aa: CASSSRMSYNEQFF

j_call: TRBJ1-4
d_call: NA
v_call: TRBV7-9
clone_size: NA
cdr3_nt: TGTGCCAGCAGCTTTGTCAGGGAAGGCGGAAAACTGTTTTTT
cdr3_aa: CASSFVREGGKLFF

j_call: TRBJ2-7
d_call: TRBD1
v_call: TRBV6-6
clone_size: NA
cdr3_nt: TGTGCCAGCAGTTACGTGGGGGACAGCTCCTACGAGCAGTACTTC
cdr3_aa: CASSYVGDSSYEQYF

j_call: TRBJ2-6
d_call: NA
v_call: TRBV28
clone_size: NA
cdr3_nt: TGTGCCAGCAGTCCCCTTGTCCCGGCCGGAGAGTCTGGGGCCAACGTCCTGACTTTC
cdr3_aa: CASSPLVPAGESGANVLTF

j_call: TRBJ1-3
d_call: NA
v_call: TRBV11-2
clone_size: NA
cdr3_nt: TGTGCCAGCAGCTTAGTTCAGGGGAACTCTGGAAACACCATATATTTT
cdr3_aa: CASSLVQGNSGNTIYF

j_call: TRBJ2-5
d_call: TRBD1
v_call: TRBV11-3
clone_size: NA
cdr3_nt: TGTGCCAGCAGCTTAGATCCGGACAGGGGTCGGGGGGAGACCCAGTACTTC
cdr3_aa: CASSLDPDRGRGETQYF

j_call: TRBJ1-2
d_call: NA
v_call: TRBV7-6
clone_size: NA
cdr3_nt: TGTGCCAGCAGCTCTCTAGCGGGCGGCGGCTACACCTTC
cdr3_aa: CASSSLAGGGYTF

j_call: TRBJ1-4
d_call: NA
v_call: TRBV28
clone_size: NA
cdr3_nt: TGTGCCAGCAGTAGTCAGGGGACTAATGAAAAACTGTTTTTT
cdr3_aa: CASSSQGTNEKLFF

j_call: TRBJ1-6
d_call: TRBD1
v_call: TRBV6-5
clone_size: few
cdr3_nt: TGTGCCAGCAGACCCTCCTGGACAGGGAATTCACCCCTCCACTTT
cdr3_aa: CASRPSWTGNSPLHF

j_call: TRBJ1-2
d_call: TRBD1
v_call: TRBV28
clone_size: NA
cdr3_nt: TGTGCCAGCAGCCAGGGACAGGGGAAAGGCTACACCTTC
cdr3_aa: CASSQGQGKGYTF

j_call: TRBJ2-2
d_call: NA
v_call: TRBV10-2
clone_size: NA
cdr3_nt: TGCGCCAGCAATTTGCAAGGGATAGCCGGGGAGCTGTTTTTT
cdr3_aa: CASNLQGIAGELFF

j_call: TRBJ1-2
d_call: NA
v_call: TRBV18
clone_size: NA
cdr3_nt: TGTGCCAGCTCTCTACAGAAGGGGCTCTATGGCTACACCTTC
cdr3_aa: CASSLQKGLYGYTF

j_call: TRBJ2-6
d_call: TRBD1
v_call: TRBV7-9
clone_size: NA
cdr3_nt: TGTGCCAGCAGCTTAGCGACAGGGGTAGGAGGGGCCAACGTCCTGACTTTC
cdr3_aa: CASSLATGVGGANVLTF